The 5 T cell receptor beta chains below come from one sample, sequenced in a study of blood T cell repertoires in COVID-19. This table comes from immunoSEQ multiplex PCR, and its TCRdb copy is limited to in-frame clones, with some not included. There are 150,000 to 200,000 clones in the sample; approximately 80% occur only once, and around 10% lies in the top ten. The sample was peripheral blood. These receptors came from an elderly woman with COVID-19, enrolled during active disease.

In this sample, this clone turned up once. V gene TRBV1 combines with J gene TRBJ2-3; the DNA was not used to check the table's D call, TRBD2. TRBV1 constitutes a pseudogene. CDR3 length: 20 amino acids. CDR3 DNA: TGCACCAGCAGCCAATCTCGTCGGCAGGCTAGCGGGGGGAGGACAGATACGCAGTATTTT. Translating it yields CTSSQSRRQASGGRTDTQYF.

This rearrangement joins TRBV11-3 to TRBJ2-1; D gene unclear. Germline V gene data show CDR1 as SGHNT and CDR2 as YENEEA. The CDR3 totals 15 residues. Deletions cut 1 base from V and 2 bases from J, with 9 bases between. The CDR3 region has the DNA TGTGCCAGCAGCTTAGGAGTCTTGCCCTACAATGAGCAGTTCTTC. Translation gives CASSLGVLPYNEQFF.

This clone showed up just a few times. This rearrangement joins TRBV29-1 to TRBJ2-7, with 8 positions matching TRBD1. There are 16 residues in the CDR3. V gave up 1 base and J gave up 2 bases; unmatched junction bases: 10. Per the germline V gene, CDR1 is SQVTM and CDR2 is ANQGSEA. The CDR3 DNA sequence: TGCAGCGTTGAAGGGAGGGAGACAGGGGAGGCCTACGAGCAGTACTTC. It yields the protein CSVEGRETGEAYEQYF.

This clone has just one count. Additional DNA sequences in this sample encode the identical CDR3. CDR3 region: CASSVGGYSTDTQYF. CDR3 in DNA: TGTGCCAGCAGCGTAGGAGGTTATAGCACAGATACGCAGTATTTT. The rearrangement joins TRBV9 to TRBJ2-3; D ambiguous. The CDR3 contains 15 residues. Looked up from germline, CDR1 is SGDLS and CDR2 is YYNGEE. V lost 0 bases and J lost 0, with 8 bases in between.

The rearrangement uses TRBV7-2 and TRBJ2-3; TRBD2 aligns across 13 bases. CDR1 SGHTA and CDR2 FQGNSA come from the germline V gene. The CDR3 totals 18 residues. J was trimmed by 3 bases and V by 5 bases; bases with no gene match: 11. The CDR3 DNA sequence: TGTGCCAGCAGCGAACTAGCGGGGGGGCTCGTTTCAACAGATACGCAGTATTTT. Translated: CASSELAGGLVSTDTQYF.